The clone carrying this T cell receptor (beta chain) was detected only once. What it binds is not known. Single viable CD3+CD4+CD8-CD45RO+ cells were sorted as the memory CD4+ T cells. Donors' CMV status reflects serum IgG against pp150, pp28, p38, p52. The entry originates in a study of memory CD4+ T cells and cytomegalovirus serostatus. Overall study context: Of the healthy Belgian adults, several were CMV seropositive and around 22 seronegative.

Measured with immunoSEQ multiplex PCR; TCRdb has only the in-frame clones, and not every one. The sample holds 50,000 or so clones, approximately 80% seen once. Study-level findings and limits: CD4+ memory repertoires contained about two fifths of the 164 reported CMV TCRbeta sequences.

This CDR3 has 16 amino acids. The V gene end was trimmed by 2 bases and the J gene end by 4 bases; junction bases not matched to a gene: 8. Germline assignment: CDR1 MNHEY and CDR2 SVGAGI. The V gene is TRBV6-5, the J gene TRBJ1-3, with TRBD1 matching over 7 bases. The origin of this receptor is an adult in good health and CMV-seronegative. The sample comprised memory CD4+ T cells from blood. This CDR3 reads CASSYTRQGPGNTIYF. The CDR3, as DNA: TGTGCCAGCAGTTACACAAGACAGGGACCCGGAAACACCATATATTTT.